The clone carrying this T cell receptor beta chain was seen only once. As yet, its antigen is unknown. The CDR3 has 13 amino acids. Germline V lookup: CDR1 MNHEY, CDR2 SMNVEV (reference sequence). The ends were cut back, 0 bases at V and 0 bases at J, with 2 bases in the middle. The sample comes from a study of T cell responses to AZD1222 COVID-19 vaccine. Study results and caveats: Repertoire collection took place solely once the T cell response had peaked. Once two AZD1222 doses were given, Spike-specific TCR breadth and depth went up. Seropositive at baseline were only a handful of AZD1222 recipients.

Here immunoSEQ multiplex PCR was the method, and the copy in TCRdb shows in-frame clones only, minus some. The data hold about 100,000 clones, with approximately 90% observed a single time. This specimen was peripheral blood, taken on day 0 of AZD1222 vaccination. The chain uses TRBV27 and TRBJ1-1; no reliable D call. The TCR was taken from an adult in good health. CDR3 coding DNA: TGTGCCAGCAGTTTATCGATGAACACTGAAGCTTTCTTT. Protein: CASSLSMNTEAFF.